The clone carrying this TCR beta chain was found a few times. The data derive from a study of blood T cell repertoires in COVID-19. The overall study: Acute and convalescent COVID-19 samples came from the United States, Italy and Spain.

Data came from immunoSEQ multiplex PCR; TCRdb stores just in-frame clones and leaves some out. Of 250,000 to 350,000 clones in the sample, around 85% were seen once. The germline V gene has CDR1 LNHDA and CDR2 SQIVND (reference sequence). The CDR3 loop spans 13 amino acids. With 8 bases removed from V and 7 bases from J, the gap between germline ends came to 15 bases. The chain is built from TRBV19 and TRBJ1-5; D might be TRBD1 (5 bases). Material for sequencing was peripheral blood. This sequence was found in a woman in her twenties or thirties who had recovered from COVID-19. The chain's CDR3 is CASSYPEGQPQHF. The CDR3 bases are TGTGCCAGTTCCTACCCGGAGGGGCAGCCCCAGCATTTT.